This T cell receptor beta chain comes out of a study of vaccination and CD4 T cells after COVID-19. Study details: Subjects got two shots of BNT162b2 or mRNA-1273 vaccine.

As concerns this clonotype: The antigen remains unidentified.

Cultured CD4+ T-cell DNA underwent Oncomine TCR Beta short-read sequencing. TCRdb itself ran the PCR reads through MiXCR, one entry per CDR3 protein. The data hold roughly 20,000 distinct CDR3 sequences, with about 62% observed a single time. Treatment here: approximately 9-day PBMC culture with coronavirus spike peptide pools or control peptides (ViraFEST assay). ViraFEST used peptide pools to expand antigen-specific T cells, then sequenced TCRs. The V end lost 10 bases, the J end lost 3 bases, and 13 bases lay between the germline ends. The CDR3 totals 12 residues. Germline V gene lookup returns CDR1 MGHDK and CDR2 SYGVNS. Whole-study results and caveats: Spike mono-reactivity was found in 304 of the 307 vaccine-specific clones identified in convalescent patients. Reactive clonotype counts went from median around 20 after infection to around 38 after vaccination, nonsignificantly.

The chain has TRBV25-1 and TRBJ2-7; D not resolved. Sample: CD4+ T cells from blood, cultured in vitro, taken before SARS-CoV-2 vaccination. This receptor was obtained from a human donor who received a COVID-19 vaccine. Here the CDR3 reads CATSNRDYEQYF. CDR3 DNA: TGTGCCACCTCGAACAGAGACTACGAGCAGTACTTC.